This T cell receptor beta chain appears in the sequencing data of a study of prognosis after radiotherapy for stage I lung cancer (dated by TCRdb to 2020 to 2023). Broadly, across the study: Between early 2018 and early 2019, some 20 patients with stage I NSCLC were enrolled in Nanjing, China. The study included about 15 patients with newly diagnosed primary stage I lung tumors and 4 or 5 with oligometastatic NSCLC after surgical resection of the primary tumor. All patients were considered medically inoperable, owing to comorbidities in more than 10 and refusal of surgery in several. The cohort was made up of around 13 men and several women, with a median age of approximately 74 years and an age range of about 53 to 85 years. Some 11 patients had adenocarcinoma and several had squamous cell carcinoma as the tumor histology. SBRT was given in 3 to 5 fractions with a biologically effective dose of at least 100 Gy, using image-guided IMRT or VMAT. Concurrent therapy was not administered to any patient alongside SBRT. Four of the 19 patients developed distant metastases after SBRT, at a median of roughly seven months; the other 15 showed no significant progression. Peripheral blood TCR beta repertoires were profiled in stage I NSCLC patients before and after stereotactic body radiotherapy, and the repertoires were related to distant failure. The study took one blood sample before SBRT and one after SBRT from each of around 19 patients and sequenced all 40 or so samples.

V lost 2 bases and J lost 4 bases, and the count of bases not matched to a germline gene is 0. CDR1 and CDR2 are read off the germline V gene as ENHRY and SYGVKD. Measured from the cysteine to the phenylalanine, the CDR3 is 15 residues long. Of the read, only the CDR3 DNA is kept; its 45 bases are in frame from base 1. This clonotype was counted at least ten times. Its antigen target is currently unknown. Per-nucleotide qualities are absent, and no much larger clonotype sits a single base away. Broad study findings and their caveats: Differences by metastasis status were reportedly seen in TRBV and TRBJ usage frequencies, involving two V genes at baseline and, after SBRT, eight to ten V genes and two J genes. Post-SBRT Shannon entropy and its change from baseline were lower in patients who developed distant metastases; baseline Shannon entropy was not associated with metastases. A decrease in unique TCR clone counts was observed after SBRT (median roughly 10,000 before versus several thousand after; Wilcoxon paired P=0.011). Tumor specificity of expanded TCR clones was not determined. Limitations of the study included a small cohort and short follow-up, and the study findings need independent validation. No adjustment for multiple comparisons was applied to any of the reported P values.

A history of other malignancies or of prior chemotherapy or radiotherapy was absent in all patients, and node-negative disease was shown on CT and PET/CT in all patients. At each of two time points, around 5.9 milliliters of peripheral venous blood were collected in EDTA tubes. PBMCs were isolated by Ficoll-Paque Plus density-gradient centrifugation. Right after collection, samples were kept at -80 degrees C until analysis. Two rounds of multiplex PCR were used to amplify the TCR beta CDR3 region from genomic DNA. The first PCR round used primers specific to each TRBV and TRBJ gene, with sequences filed in Chinese patent CN105087789A. The second PCR round used universal primers. The Roche High Pure PCR Template Preparation Kit was used to extract genomic DNA from the frozen PBMCs. The libraries underwent paired-end sequencing with 151 bp reads on an Illumina HiSeq 3000. As for the original processing: CutAdapt was used to remove raw reads lacking the multiplex PCR primer sequences. Using PEAR, the high-quality paired reads were merged into contigs. MiXCR assigned TRB V, D and J gene segments to each contig by aligning to reference sequences. CDR3 sequences were clustered by base quality and sequence similarity to remove sequencing errors. Shannon entropy normalized by the natural log of productive TCR sequence number was used as the measure of diversity. One minus Shannon entropy divided by the natural log of the number of unique clonotypes was used as the definition of clonality. Progression-free survival cut-offs for repertoire metrics were chosen using the Youden index of ROC curves, with analyses run in R 3.5.3. The raw public data were reprocessed by TCRdb itself: fastp quality trimming at Q25, MiXCR clonotype calling, in-frame beta chains only. Records with the same CDR3 protein are collapsed into one entry carrying the most frequent genes and DNA. The V and J calls were determined by TCRdb, not by the authors. This sample is represented by tens of thousands of distinct CDR3 sequences; roughly 39% of them were singletons. The ten largest clones capture roughly three fifths of the sample.

The sequencing used PBMCs, collected before or after stereotactic body radiation therapy (not recorded which). The receptor was derived from a donor over 45 with non-small cell lung cancer. Recombination linked TRBV10-3 to TRBJ2-2, with 11 bases matching TRBD2. This receptor carries the CDR3 CAISELAGGTGELFF. The sequenced DNA is TGTGCCATCAGTGAGCTAGCGGGAGGCACCGGGGAGCTGTTTTTT.